This T cell receptor beta chain appears in the sequencing data of a study of OX40 agonist ivuxolimab in advanced cancers. Overall study context: Each dose-escalation patient presented with hepatocellular carcinoma, melanoma, renal cell or head and neck cancer. Cohort: roughly 80% men, mean age about 60, aged about 23 to 79.

Trimming stripped 1 base from V and 1 base from J, with 7 bases between. This CDR3 contains 14 residues. Germline V CDR1 and CDR2: SGDLS, YYNGEE. The data were produced by immunoSEQ multiplex PCR, yet TCRdb's version contains in-frame clones alone and is incomplete. Of under 65,000 clones detected, 85% appear once; the ten largest clones hold around 21%. Sequencing used CD4+ or CD8+ T cells sorted from blood, obtained in a trial of the OX40 agonist ivuxolimab. The receptor comes from an adult with an advanced solid tumor such as melanoma, head and neck, liver or kidney cancer. This chain links TRBV9 with TRBJ2-3; D is perhaps TRBD2 (6 bases). This CDR3 is CASSVPGGTDTQYF. The DNA for the CDR3 is TGTGCCAGCAGCGTACCGGGGGGCACAGATACGCAGTATTTT.